This is a list of T cell receptor beta chains from one sample in a study of CD8 T cells in Susac syndrome. In TCRdb, the immunoSEQ multiplex PCR reads were re-called with MiXCR into one record per CDR3 protein. The sample includes about 76,000 distinct CDR3 sequences, 90% to 95% of them seen just once. The sample consisted of CD8+ T cells from PBMCs. These receptors came from a human donor with multiple sclerosis. The CDR3 runs from the conserved cysteine through the conserved F or W. D genes are given only for firm matches. Not every row has a clone size; where given, it reads once, few, many or a size class.

clone_size,d_call,j_call,v_call,cdr3_nt,cdr3_aa
NA,NA,TRBJ2-1,TRBV27,TGTGCCAGCAGTTTATTGGAGAATAACAATGAGCAGTTCTTC,CASSLLENNNEQFF
NA,NA,TRBJ1-1,TRBV7-9,TGTGCCAGCAGTCTTTTGGGAGGCTTGAACACTGAAGCTTTCTTT,CASSLLGGLNTEAFF
NA,TRBD1,TRBJ1-3,TRBV3-1,TGTGCCAGCAGCCAAGCTCAGGGGGTGAACACCATATATTTT,CASSQAQGVNTIYF
NA,NA,TRBJ2-7,TRBV6-5,TGTGCCAGCAACCCCAGCGGAGCGACCGCCTACGAGCAGTACTTC,CASNPSGATAYEQYF
NA,NA,TRBJ2-7,TRBV5-6,TGTGCCAGCAGCTTGGTCGACGGAGCCTACGAGCAGTACTTC,CASSLVDGAYEQYF
NA,NA,TRBJ2-1,TRBV5-6,TGTGCCAGCAGCTTGGGACATCCCAATGAGCAGTTCTTC,CASSLGHPNEQFF
NA,TRBD2,TRBJ2-1,TRBV28,TGTGCCAGCAGTTTGGGGACTAGCGGGGCCCGAAGGTACAATGAGCAGTTCTTC,CASSLGTSGARRYNEQFF
NA,NA,TRBJ2-3,TRBV5-6,TGTGCCAGCAGCTTGGAGGCAGTGAGATCAATCACAGATACGCAGTATTTT,CASSLEAVRSITDTQYF
NA,NA,TRBJ2-7,TRBV27,TGTGCCAGCAGGGACGGAGCTCGGGGCTCCTACGAGCAGTACTTC,CASRDGARGSYEQYF
NA,NA,TRBJ1-5,TRBV5-5,TGTGCCAGCAGCTTGAGTGGGCTTGGCAATCAGCCCCAGCATTTT,CASSLSGLGNQPQHF
once,NA,TRBJ2-5,TRBV9,TGTGCCAGCAGCGCCCCCCAGGGCCCAGAGACCCAGTACTTC,CASSAPQGPETQYF
NA,NA,TRBJ2-7,TRBV13,TGTGCCAGCAGCTTAGGCCCGGGGGCACCATCCTACGAGCAGTACTTC,CASSLGPGAPSYEQYF
NA,TRBD1,TRBJ1-2,TRBV5-1,TGCGCCAGCAGCGTATCAGGACAGGGAGATGGCTACACCTTC,CASSVSGQGDGYTF
NA,NA,TRBJ2-3,TRBV27,TGTGCCAGCAGTTCGGGGAGTGGGGGCACAGATACGCAGTATTTT,CASSSGSGGTDTQYF
NA,TRBD1,TRBJ2-2,TRBV2,TGTGCCAGCGGGCTGGACAGGGTGAACACCGGGGAGCTGTTTTTT,CASGLDRVNTGELFF
NA,TRBD1,TRBJ2-5,TRBV19,TGTGCCAGTAGTATTGGGACAGAGACCCAGTATTTC,CASSIGTETQYF
once,TRBD1,TRBJ1-5,TRBV19,TGTGCCAGTAGTATACAGGGGGCCCGTGGCAATCAGCCCCAGCATTTT,CASSIQGARGNQPQHF
NA,NA,TRBJ2-1,TRBV2,TGTGCCAGCAGTGAGGGTCAGTACAATGAGCAGTTCTTC,CASSEGQYNEQFF
NA,TRBD2,TRBJ2-3,TRBV27,TGTGCCAGCAGGACTAGCGGAAGCACAGATACGCAGTATTTT,CASRTSGSTDTQYF
NA,TRBD2,TRBJ2-1,TRBV30,TGTGCCTGGAGTTGGGGGGAGGGATACAATGAGCAGTTCTTC,CAWSWGEGYNEQFF
NA,NA,TRBJ1-2,TRBV28,TGTGCCAGCAGTTCATCCCACACAGAGAACTATGGCTACACCTTC,CASSSSHTENYGYTF
NA,NA,TRBJ1-1,TRBV27,TGTGCCAGCAGTCCTTACGCGGGAGGTCCGAAAACTGAAGCTTTCTTT,CASSPYAGGPKTEAFF
NA,NA,TRBJ1-5,TRBV4-1,TGCGCCAGCAGCTCCGGCCCAAGCAATCAGCCCCAGCATTTT,CASSSGPSNQPQHF
NA,NA,TRBJ1-5,TRBV28,TGTGCCAGCAGTACCAAAGTTAGCAATCAGCCCCAGCATTTT,CASSTKVSNQPQHF
NA,NA,TRBJ2-5,TRBV13,TGTGCCAGCAGCTCCAGAGGCCTCCTTACCATTTCAGAGACCCAGTACTTC,CASSSRGLLTISETQYF
NA,TRBD1,TRBJ1-3,TRBV25-1,TGTGCCAGCAGTACCCATAAGGACAGGGACTCTGGAAACACCATATATTTT,CASSTHKDRDSGNTIYF
NA,NA,TRBJ1-5,TRBV6-1,TGTGCCAGCAGTGAGTCGGAAAGTCAGCCCCAGCATTTT,CASSESESQPQHF
few,NA,TRBJ1-2,TRBV6-1,TGTGCCAGCAGTTTAGGGTGGGGGATTTATGGCTACACCTTC,CASSLGWGIYGYTF
NA,TRBD2,TRBJ2-1,TRBV10-1,TGCGCCAGCAGTGCAGGGAGCGGGAGGGGGCACAATGAGCAGTTCTTC,CASSAGSGRGHNEQFF
NA,NA,TRBJ1-2,TRBV2,TGTGCCAGCAGGGGAGTCAATGGCTACACCTTC,CASRGVNGYTF
once,TRBD2,TRBJ2-2,TRBV7-8,TGTGCCAGCAGCCGAACTAGCGGGAACACCGGGGAGCTGTTTTTT,CASSRTSGNTGELFF
NA,NA,TRBJ2-1,TRBV27,TGTGCCAGCAGTCCCGGCAGCGGAAGCTCCTACAATGAGCAGTTCTTC,CASSPGSGSSYNEQFF
once,TRBD1,TRBJ1-2,TRBV11-2,TGTGCCAGCAGCCCCCGACAGGGCTTTAACTATGGCTACACCTTC,CASSPRQGFNYGYTF
few,NA,TRBJ2-7,TRBV29-1,TGCAGCGTTTGGGGGGTCAACGACAGGGCTGACTCCTACGAGCAGTACTTC,CSVWGVNDRADSYEQYF
NA,NA,TRBJ2-7,TRBV6-1,TGTGCCAGCAGTGAACTGTTCCGAGGGGCAGGTTACGAGCAGTACTTC,CASSELFRGAGYEQYF
NA,NA,TRBJ2-1,TRBV12-3/TRBV12-4,TGTGCCAGCACCAGGACGACTCCGTGGGACAATGAGCAGTTCTTC,CASTRTTPWDNEQFF
NA,TRBD1,TRBJ2-3,TRBV11-2,TGTGCCAGCGCTCTCCGGGACAGCTTCACAGATACGCAGTATTTT,CASALRDSFTDTQYF
NA,NA,TRBJ2-2,TRBV28,TGTGCCAGCAGTCTTAGCGGGAACACCGGGGAGCTGTTTTTT,CASSLSGNTGELFF
NA,TRBD2,TRBJ2-7,TRBV27,TGTGCCAGCCCGGGAGGCGGGGGGGAGCAGTACTTC,CASPGGGGEQYF
NA,TRBD2,TRBJ2-1,TRBV9,TGTGCCAGCAGCGTTGGGACTAGTCTATCCAATGAGCAGTTCTTC,CASSVGTSLSNEQFF
NA,NA,TRBJ1-2,TRBV2,TGTGCCAGCAGTGAGGACAGAGATGGCTACACCTTC,CASSEDRDGYTF
NA,TRBD2,TRBJ2-7,TRBV19,TGTGCCAGTAGTATCGGGACTAGATCGTCCTACGAGCAGTACTTC,CASSIGTRSSYEQYF
once,NA,TRBJ1-6,TRBV4-3,TGCGCCAGCAGCCACTCACCACGGGGGGCCCTTAATTCACCCCTCCACTTT,CASSHSPRGALNSPLHF
NA,NA,TRBJ2-7,TRBV19,TGTGCCAGTTCCCTTACAGGACTGGTCTACGAGCAGTACTTC,CASSLTGLVYEQYF
NA,NA,TRBJ1-2,TRBV29-1,TGCAGCGTGGCAAGACAGGAGCCCTATGGCTACACCTTC,CSVARQEPYGYTF
NA,NA,TRBJ2-6,TRBV29-1,TGCAGCGTTGAAGGGGGATCAAACTCTGGGGCCAACGTCCTGACTTTC,CSVEGGSNSGANVLTF
NA,NA,TRBJ2-7,TRBV4-3,TGCGCCAGCAGCCAAGATCGGGGCAGTTCCTACGAGCAGTACTTC,CASSQDRGSSYEQYF
NA,NA,TRBJ1-1,TRBV9,TGTGCCAGCAGCGTAGACGGACAGATGAACACTGAAGCTTTCTTT,CASSVDGQMNTEAFF
NA,NA,TRBJ2-7,TRBV29-1,TGCAGCGTTGGGGGCAGGGTAGGTTCCTACGAGCAGTACTTC,CSVGGRVGSYEQYF
NA,TRBD1,TRBJ1-1,TRBV5-6,TGTGCCAGCAGCATTGTGGGACAGTCCTTTGGGGCTGAAGCTTTCTTT,CASSIVGQSFGAEAFF
NA,NA,TRBJ1-1,TRBV29-1,TGCAGCGTTGGAGAGGGTATGAACACTGAAGCTTTCTTT,CSVGEGMNTEAFF
NA,NA,TRBJ2-7,TRBV25-1,TGTGCCAGCAGTGAAGTGGGAAGGGAGGCCTACGAGCAGTACTTC,CASSEVGREAYEQYF
once,TRBD2,TRBJ2-1,TRBV11-2,TGTGCCAGCAGCTTAGGGGGCGGACTAGCGGGAGGTAATGAGCAGTTCTTC,CASSLGGGLAGGNEQFF
NA,NA,TRBJ2-1,TRBV30,TGTGCCGGCGGGACGCTCGACAGGGTGTGGTACAGTGAGCAGTTCTTC,CAGGTLDRVWYSEQFF